This T cell receptor beta chain originates from a study of cytomegalovirus exposure and HLA in healthy donors. The CDR3 length is 13 residues. Germline CDR1 reads MDHEN; CDR2 reads SYDVKM. V shed 2 bases, J shed 8 bases, and the junction held 3 bases outside the gene matches. Concerning this clone itself: Its specificity is unknown.

General study results and limits: Several of the most significant clusters appeared linked to common viral pathogens, based on a later analysis. As immune exposure information, only CMV serostatus was available.

13 Jbeta primers and 60 Vbeta primers were used for the PCR. The assay was immunoSEQ multiplex PCR, and TCRdb's table has in-frame clones only and misses some. The sample has under 90,000 clones; just under 90% are singletons. This receptor was obtained from a young man in good health and CMV-seronegative. The chain carries TRBV28 and TRBJ2-1, with TRBD1 matching 7 bases. The specimen sequenced was PBMCs. The CDR3 is CASSLKGAYEQFF. For the CDR3, the DNA is TGTGCCAGCAGTTTAAAGGGGGCTTATGAGCAGTTCTTC.